This passage covers 9 T cell receptor beta chains from one sample sequenced in a study of blood T cell repertoires in COVID-19. TCRdb keeps only in-frame clones here, not all; method: immunoSEQ multiplex PCR. Of some 100,000 clones detected, 80% to 90% appear once; the ten largest clones hold 15% to 20%. Material: peripheral blood. The receptors here all came from a human donor with acute or convalescent COVID-19. The donor label of this sample is uncertain.

The V call is TRBV20-1, the J call TRBJ2-3, with 8 bases identical to TRBD1. V lost 3 bases, J lost 2 bases, and 7 bases stayed unmatched. Germline loops: CDR1 DFQATT, CDR2 SNEGSKA (reference sequence). The CDR3 sequence is 15 residues long. The CDR3 nucleotides are TGCAGTGCTAGTCAAAGGACAGGGCCCACAGATACGCAGTATTTT. Encoded protein: CSASQRTGPTDTQYF.

The chain recombines TRBV19 with TRBJ2-3, with 9 bases matching TRBD2. From germline, CDR1 is LNHDA and CDR2 SQIVND (reference sequence). This CDR3 has 18 residues. The V segment lost 5 bases and the J segment 2 bases; nucleotides outside the gene matches: 14. In DNA, the CDR3 is TGTGCCAGTAGTTTTAGCGGGGGCCGCCGGCCGGTCACAGATACGCAGTATTTT. Translating it yields CASSFSGGRRPVTDTQYF.

This clone was observed a single time. This chain uses TRBV7-9 with TRBJ2-1; 7 bases are shared with TRBD1. The ends lost 5 bases at V and 1 base at J; junction bases unmatched: 2. Germline CDR1 is SEHNR and CDR2 is FQNEAQ (reference sequence). The CDR3 is 14 residues long. The CDR3: CASSPGGSYNEQFF. The CDR3 DNA reads as TGTGCCAGCAGCCCAGGGGGTTCCTACAATGAGCAGTTCTTC.

V is TRBV5-1 and J is TRBJ2-7, with TRBD1 matching 7 bases. V gave up 3 bases and J gave up 3 bases; unmatched junction bases: 6. This CDR3 is 14 amino acids long. From germline, CDR1 is SGHRS and CDR2 YFSETQ. CDR3 sequence reads: CASSYRDSNYEQYF. The CDR3 region has the DNA TGCGCCAGCAGCTACCGGGACAGCAACTACGAGCAGTACTTC.

V and J are TRBV28 and TRBJ1-2, with a tentative D call TRBD1 (6 bases). Germline loops: CDR1 MDHEN, CDR2 SYDVKM. With 9 bases removed from V and 1 base from J, the gap between germline ends came to 21 bases. The CDR3 is made up of 16 amino acids. The CDR3 nucleotides are TGTGCCAGGACCACAAAACAGGGATCCTATAACTATGGCTACACCTTC. It encodes CARTTKQGSYNYGYTF.

This clone was picked up one time. Here the CDR3 reads CASSQRHRVSYNEQFF. In nucleotides, the CDR3 is TGTGCCAGTAGTCAAAGACATAGAGTCTCCTACAATGAGCAGTTCTTC. The chain joins TRBV19 to TRBJ2-1; D remains ambiguous. This CDR3 spans 16 amino acids. The germline CDR1 and CDR2 sequences are LNHDA and SQIVND (reference sequence). V lost 5 bases to trimming and J lost 0 bases, with 14 bases between them.

This chain joins TRBV28 and TRBJ1-5, with 11 bases fitting TRBD1. The CDR3 has 15 residues. The trim removed 7 bases at V and 5 bases at J, leaving 7 bases unmatched. Germline CDR1 is MDHEN and CDR2 is SYDVKM. The CDR3 sequence is CASTTGQGDDQPQHF. CDR3 in DNA: TGTGCCAGCACCACGGGACAGGGGGATGATCAGCCCCAGCATTTT.

The chain carries TRBV7-6 and TRBJ2-7; a possible D gene is TRBD1 (6 bases). Trimming stripped 5 bases from V and 1 base from J, with 12 bases between. The CDR3 runs 14 residues. CDR1 is SGHVS, CDR2 FNYEAQ, per germline. The DNA of the CDR3 is TGTGCCAGCAGCCCCAGGACAGAATCCTACGAGCAGTACTTC. It codes for CASSPRTESYEQYF.

This clone has a handful of counts. The genes are TRBV4-2 and TRBJ2-5, with 7 positions matching TRBD1. Trimming cost V 0 bases and J 5 bases; bases outside gene matches: 9. The CDR3 runs to 16 residues. Germline lookup yields CDR1 LGHNA and CDR2 YNFKEQ. CDR3 sequence (DNA): TGTGCCAGCAGCCAAGATAGGACAGGCGGCAGGGAGACCCAGTACTTC. It yields the protein CASSQDRTGGRETQYF.